This T cell receptor beta chain emerged from a study of blood T cell repertoires in COVID-19. Trimming shortened V by 2 bases and J by 10 bases, and 11 bases separated the two germline ends. Germline CDR1 LGHDT, CDR2 YNNKEL (reference sequence). The CDR3 sequence is 12 residues long. As originally analysed: Scientists estimated how many nucleated cells there were by amplifying reference gene primers. The data were produced by immunoSEQ multiplex PCR, yet TCRdb's version contains in-frame clones alone and is incomplete. V, J and clone size derive from that table, while D and trimming were established from the DNA sequence. Among roughly 80,000 clones listed, about 90% were seen once.

The TCR was taken from a man aged 45-60 years with active COVID-19. This chain uses TRBV3-1 (or the pseudogene TRBV3-2) with TRBJ1-1; possibly TRBD1 for D (5 bases). Input material: peripheral blood. CDR3 in amino acids: CASSQRDSGAFF. The CDR3 DNA sequence: TGTGCCAGCAGCCAACGGGACTCCGGAGCTTTCTTT.